The next 23 T cell receptor beta chains were all read from a single sample in a study of beta chain features in type 1 diabetes. Expressed TCRB transcripts were sequenced, since all the RNA that had been isolated was reverse transcribed. Produced via immunoSEQ multiplex PCR; TCRdb's table is partial and in-frame only. In the table there are some 410,000 clones, 11% of which are singletons. Sequenced sample: naive CD4+ T cells from blood. These receptors were obtained from a woman between 18 and 29 years old in good health.

This clone was detected a few times. The chain links TRBV7-2 to TRBJ2-5; D unclear. The CDR3 is 14 residues long. The V and J ends lost 5 bases and 5 bases respectively, with 15 bases between them. Germline V CDR1 and CDR2: SGHTA, FQGNSA. CDR3 DNA: TGTGCCAGCAGCCTAAGACTCGGCCGGGAGACCCAGTACTTC. Translated, it gives CASSLRLGRETQYF.

This sequence joins TRBV6-1 and TRBJ2-3, with TRBD2 matching over 8 bases. Germline CDR1 reads MNHNS; CDR2 reads SASEGT. V lost 6 bases and J lost 4; bases outside the gene matches: 6. The CDR3 has 14 residues. The CDR3 here is CASSRGGVADTQYF. Here the CDR3 DNA reads TGTGCCAGCAGCCGGGGGGGCGTTGCAGATACGCAGTATTTT.

In this sample, this clone turned up a few times. The rearrangement joins TRBV7-8 to TRBJ2-2; tentatively, D is TRBD2 (5 bases). In germline, CDR1 is SGHVS, CDR2 FQNEAQ. The CDR3 runs to 17 residues. The V and J ends lost 0 bases and 0 bases respectively, with 11 bases between them. This CDR3 reads CASSLAFGISNTGELFF. In nucleotides, the CDR3 is TGTGCCAGCAGCTTAGCCTTCGGGATCTCGAACACCGGGGAGCTGTTTTTT.

The chain combines TRBV7-9 with TRBJ1-5; no reliable D call. Germline CDR1 is SEHNR and CDR2 is FQNEAQ (reference sequence). This CDR3 has 14 residues. V shed 5 bases and J shed 0 bases, with 8 bases lying between them. CDR3 amino acids: CASSRINSNQPQHF. The CDR3 DNA reads as TGTGCCAGCAGCAGAATCAATAGCAATCAGCCCCAGCATTTT.

This clone was seen only a few times. The V call is TRBV4-3, the J call TRBJ2-1; 8 bases agree with TRBD2. The CDR3 covers 15 residues. From germline, CDR1 is LGHNA and CDR2 YSLEER. The trim removed 1 base at V and 6 bases at J, leaving 5 bases unmatched. The chain's CDR3 is CASSQAGRGLNEQFF. Here the CDR3 DNA reads TGCGCCAGCAGCCAAGCCGGGAGGGGTCTCAATGAGCAGTTCTTC.

The chain combines TRBV7-2 with TRBJ2-7; tentatively, D is TRBD1 (6 bases). Trimming pared 5 bases from V and 2 bases from J, leaving 13 bases between. This CDR3 has 14 residues. Germline loops: CDR1 SGHTA, CDR2 FQGNSA. In DNA, the CDR3 is TGTGCCAGCAGCCCAAGGACAGTGACCTACGAGCAGTACTTC. Translated, it gives CASSPRTVTYEQYF.

This clone was observed a few times. V usage is TRBV7-6 and J usage is TRBJ2-7; possibly TRBD2 for D (5 bases). Germline assignment: CDR1 SGHVS and CDR2 FNYEAQ. V was cut by 2 bases and J by 0 bases, with 23 bases left in between. The CDR3 has 19 amino acids. The DNA of the CDR3 is TGTGCCAGCAGCTTAAAGAACAGTATCCTCCCGGGGAGCTCCTACGAGCAGTACTTC. Residues: CASSLKNSILPGSSYEQYF. Full variable domain (outside the CDR3, taken from reference TRBV7-6 and TRBJ2-7): GAGVSQSPRYKVTKRGQDVALRCDPISGHVSLYWYRQALGQGPEFLTYFNYEAQQDKSGLPNDRFSAERPEGSISTLTIQRTEQRDSAMYRCASSLKNSILPGSSYEQYFGPGTRLTVT.

In nucleotides, the CDR3 is TGTGCCAGCAGCTTAAGGCGGACTAGCAGGTCAGATACGCAGTATTTT. It yields the protein CASSLRRTSRSDTQYF. This chain connects TRBV7-8 to TRBJ2-3; TRBD2 matches 8 bases. Germline V lookup: CDR1 SGHVS, CDR2 FQNEAQ. CDR3 length: 16 amino acids. J gave up 4 bases and V 2 bases, and 8 bases lay outside the gene matches.

This clone was observed a handful of times. This chain uses TRBV7-2 with TRBJ2-6; D gene uncertain. This CDR3 comprises 16 residues. Germline V gives CDR1 SGHTA, CDR2 FQGNSA. Trimming stripped 1 base from V and 3 bases from J, with 10 bases between. CDR3 nucleotide sequence: TGTGCCAGCAGCTTAGTGTTCGTCGGTGGGGCCAACGTCCTGACTTTC. This gives the protein CASSLVFVGGANVLTF.

This clone turned up a few times. The CDR3 loop reads CASSRWGGTDTQYF. The DNA for the CDR3 is TGTGCCAGCAGCAGGTGGGGCGGCACAGATACGCAGTATTTT. The V call is TRBV5-6, the J call TRBJ2-3, with D maybe TRBD1 (5 bases). With 4 bases removed from V and 1 base from J, the gap between germline ends came to 10 bases. The CDR3 is made up of 14 amino acids. Germline CDR1 is SGHDT and CDR2 is YYEEEE.

The rearrangement uses TRBV5-6 and TRBJ2-5; D not certain. Trimming left V 0 bases short and J 3 bases short, with 12 bases between. This CDR3 spans 15 amino acids. Germline CDR1 SGHDT, CDR2 YYEEEE. CDR3 nucleotide sequence: TGTGCCAGCAGCTTGGGGCTATTTTTAGAAGAGACCCAGTACTTC. Encoded protein: CASSLGLFLEETQYF.

This clone was counted between two and nine times. The chain uses TRBV15 and TRBJ1-2, with 9 nucleotides matching TRBD1. V shed 2 bases, J shed 7 bases, and the junction held 14 bases outside the gene matches. Per the germline V gene, CDR1 is LNHNV and CDR2 is YYDKDF (reference sequence). CDR3 length: 17 residues. The CDR3 DNA reads as TGTGCCACCAGCAGATCGGCGCGTACAGGGGGCCCTCGTGGCTACACCTTC. It is translated as CATSRSARTGGPRGYTF.

There are a few counts of this clone. This sample includes further DNA sequences coding for the same CDR3. The V and J genes are TRBV5-1 and TRBJ1-6; no firm D call. Deletions cut 0 bases from V and 7 bases from J, with 8 bases between. The CDR3 length is 14 residues. CDR1 and CDR2 (germline): SGHRS, YFSETQ. Here the CDR3 DNA reads TGCGCCAGCAGCTTGGGGCAGGCCAATTCACCCCTCCACTTT. This translates into CASSLGQANSPLHF.

This clone has only a few counts. V and J are TRBV27 and TRBJ1-4; no definite D call. V was pared by 7 bases and J by 4 bases, with 10 bases between. CDR3 length equals 13 residues. Germline V gene lookup returns CDR1 MNHEY and CDR2 SMNVEV (reference sequence). The CDR3 loop reads CASMGSLNEKLFF. CDR3 sequence (DNA): TGTGCCAGCATGGGCAGCCTTAATGAAAAACTGTTTTTT.

This chain links TRBV6-5 with TRBJ1-2; D possibly corresponds to TRBD1 (6 bases). The CDR3 totals 13 residues. Trimming took off 6 bases at V and 4 bases at J, with 12 bases between the two ends. Germline values: CDR1 MNHEY, CDR2 SVGAGI. CDR3 in DNA: TGTGCCAGCAGGACCAGGGGATCCTATGGCTACACCTTC. Translation gives CASRTRGSYGYTF.

V and J are TRBV5-1 and TRBJ2-1; the D call may be TRBD1 or TRBD2 (5 bases each). The germline V gene has CDR1 SGHRS and CDR2 YFSETQ. V was trimmed by 0 bases and J by 6 bases, leaving 13 bases between them. The CDR3 loop spans 15 amino acids. The CDR3 DNA sequence: TGCGCCAGCAGCTTGGAAACCGGGGCGCTCAATGAGCAGTTCTTC. Residues: CASSLETGALNEQFF.

This clone was seen more than once but under ten times. The rearrangement links TRBV29-1 to TRBJ1-2; 10 bases align to TRBD1. CDR1 is SQVTM, CDR2 ANQGSEA, per germline. V was pared by 1 base and J by 7 bases, with 6 bases of the junction left unmatched. The length of the CDR3 is 14 residues. The CDR3 reads CSVEVRQGASGYTF. The CDR3 nucleotides are TGCAGCGTTGAAGTGAGACAGGGGGCCAGTGGCTACACCTTC. The full variable domain, with the rest looked up from reference TRBV29-1 and TRBJ1-2, is SAVISQKPSRDICQRGTSLTIQCQVDSQVTMMFWYRQQPGQSLTLIATANQGSEATYESGFVIDKFPISRPNLTFSTLTVSNMSPEDSSIYLCSVEVRQGASGYTFGSGTRLTVV.

The chain joins TRBV29-1 to TRBJ1-5; no definite D call. The germline V gene encodes CDR1 SQVTM and CDR2 ANQGSEA. This CDR3 region has 14 residues. Trimming cost V 5 bases and J 4 bases, with 15 bases left between them. The chain's CDR3 is CSVTSTTANQPQHF. The CDR3, as DNA: TGCAGCGTTACGTCTACGACCGCTAATCAGCCCCAGCATTTT. Together with reference TRBV29-1 and TRBJ1-5, the CDR3 gives the full variable domain: SAVISQKPSRDICQRGTSLTIQCQVDSQVTMMFWYRQQPGQSLTLIATANQGSEATYESGFVIDKFPISRPNLTFSTLTVSNMSPEDSSIYLCSVTSTTANQPQHFGDGTRLSIL.

The table lists this clone with a few counts. The gene calls are TRBV7-2 and TRBJ2-1; the D is unclear. V lost 1 base to trimming and J lost 3 bases, with 13 bases between them. The CDR3 loop spans 16 amino acids. The germline CDR1 and CDR2 sequences are SGHTA and FQGNSA. CDR3 region: CASSLVGRVNYNEQFF. The CDR3 region has the DNA TGTGCCAGCAGCTTAGTAGGTCGGGTCAACTACAATGAGCAGTTCTTC.

The chain carries TRBV9 and TRBJ2-7; the D gene could be TRBD1 or TRBD2 (5 bases each). Germline CDR1 and CDR2: SGDLS and YYNGEE. Deletions cut 4 bases from V and 0 bases from J, with 14 bases between. CDR3 size: 15 residues. This CDR3 reads CASSPLGVSSYEQYF. The CDR3 coding sequence is TGTGCCAGCAGCCCTTTGGGGGTTTCCTCCTACGAGCAGTACTTC.

This clone was seen only a few times. The chain uses TRBV7-2 and TRBJ2-7; a weak D match, TRBD2 (5 bases). This CDR3 comprises 12 residues. V gave up 4 bases and J gave up 7 bases, with 11 bases separating them. Germline V gene sequence: CDR1 SGHTA, CDR2 FQGNSA. The CDR3 loop reads CASSSDWREQYF. The CDR3, as DNA: TGTGCCAGCAGCTCGGACTGGCGGGAGCAGTACTTC.

This clone was counted between two and nine times. The sample carries other DNA sequences with the same CDR3. This chain joins TRBV7-9 and TRBJ2-7; D remains ambiguous. In germline, CDR1 is SEHNR, CDR2 FQNEAQ (reference sequence). Between the trimmed V and J ends, which lost 0 bases and 0 bases, there was a span of 6 bases. The CDR3 is 14 amino acids. CDR3 in amino acids: CASSLAVTSYEQYF. DNA of the CDR3: TGTGCCAGCAGCTTAGCTGTCACCTCCTACGAGCAGTACTTC.

The CDR3 coding sequence is TGTGCCAGCAGCTTAGTGGCTGGGGCCAACGTCCTGACTTTC. This codes for CASSLVAGANVLTF. This chain connects TRBV11-2 to TRBJ2-6; D uncertain. Trimming pared 1 base from V and 2 bases from J, leaving 3 bases between. The CDR3 sequence is 14 residues long. Germline-derived CDR1 and CDR2 are SGHAT and FQNNGV.